These 15 T cell receptor beta chains were all obtained from the same sample, sequenced in a study of blood T cell repertoires in COVID-19. Generated by immunoSEQ multiplex PCR, the TCRdb table keeps only in-frame clones and is missing some. The sample includes some 140,000 clones, approximately 80% of them seen just once. Sequenced material: peripheral blood. The receptors here all came from a woman aged 55-69 years with active or convalescent COVID-19.

The gene calls are TRBV7-7 and TRBJ2-1, with a weak D call TRBD1 (6 bases). The V gene lost 4 bases and the J gene lost 4 bases, with 8 bases spanning the gap. Germline V gene data show CDR1 as SSHAT and CDR2 as FNYEAQ (reference sequence). This CDR3 is built from 13 residues. The CDR3, as DNA: TGTGCCAGCAGCTCGGACAGTTACAATGAGCAGTTCTTC. It codes for CASSSDSYNEQFF. Full variable domain (rest looked up from reference TRBV7-7 and TRBJ2-1): GAGVSQSPRYKVTKRGQDVTLRCDPISSHATLYWYQQALGQGPEFLTYFNYEAQPDKSGLPSDRFSAERPEGSISTLTIQRTEQRDSAMYRCASSSDSYNEQFFGPGTRLTVL.

This clone was recorded many times. V usage is TRBV29-1 and J usage is TRBJ2-1; 7 nucleotides align to TRBD1. CDR1 is SQVTM and CDR2 is ANQGSEA in the germline V gene. The CDR3 has 15 amino acids. Trimming cost V 7 bases and J 0 bases; bases outside gene matches: 9. The CDR3 protein is CSAHRGGASYNEQFF. CDR3 coding DNA: TGCAGCGCCCACCGAGGGGGCGCCTCCTACAATGAGCAGTTCTTC.

This chain links TRBV18 with TRBJ1-6; 9 bases are a match to TRBD1. Per germline, CDR1 KGHSH and CDR2 LQKENI. After removal of 5 bases from V and 5 bases from J, the junction contained 7 bases not matched to a gene. This CDR3 comprises 16 residues. CDR3 amino acids: CASSRPGQGNNSPLHF. CDR3 DNA sequence: TGTGCCAGCTCAAGACCCGGACAGGGGAATAATTCACCCCTCCACTTT.

This clone was seen only once. This chain joins TRBV7-2 and TRBJ2-7; 7 positions match TRBD1. The J segment lost 0 bases and the V segment lost 1 base, leaving 3 bases of the junction unmatched. The CDR3 runs to 15 residues. Germline V gene lookup returns CDR1 SGHTA and CDR2 FQGNSA. CDR3 coding DNA: TGTGCCAGCAGCTTAGGGGCAGGGGGCTCCTACGAGCAGTACTTC. This codes for CASSLGAGGSYEQYF. The complete variable domain, with remaining parts taken from reference TRBV7-2 and TRBJ2-7, reads GAGVSQSPSNKVTEKGKDVELRCDPISGHTALYWYRQSLGQGLEFLIYFQGNSAPDKSGLPSDRFSAERTGGSVSTLTIQRTQQEDSAVYLCASSLGAGGSYEQYFGPGTRLTVT.

The chain recombines TRBV27 with TRBJ1-2, with 8 bases that match TRBD1. The CDR3 sequence is 14 residues long. From germline, CDR1 is MNHEY and CDR2 SMNVEV (reference sequence). Losses at the gene ends were 5 bases for V and 8 bases for J; bases not matched to a gene: 10. CDR3 bases: TGTGCCAGCAGTCCACTGACAGGGGTGAGCGGCTACACCTTC. Its protein product is CASSPLTGVSGYTF.

The chain joins TRBV7-2 to TRBJ2-3; 10 nucleotides line up with TRBD2. This CDR3 region has 17 residues. After removal of 0 bases from V and 1 base from J, the junction contained 4 bases not matched to a gene. The V gene's germline CDR1 is SGHTA and CDR2 FQGNSA. The CDR3 DNA follows: TGTGCCAGCAGCTTAGCAAGCGGGGGGGCAGGCACAGATACGCAGTATTTT. As protein: CASSLASGGAGTDTQYF. The entire variable domain, with the rest obtained from reference TRBV7-2 and TRBJ2-3, is as follows: GAGVSQSPSNKVTEKGKDVELRCDPISGHTALYWYRQSLGQGLEFLIYFQGNSAPDKSGLPSDRFSAERTGGSVSTLTIQRTQQEDSAVYLCASSLASGGAGTDTQYFGPGTRLTVL.

The rearrangement uses TRBV7-2 and TRBJ2-1; 8 bases agree with TRBD2. The CDR3 extends over 17 amino acids. The V segment lost 3 bases and the J segment 3 bases; nucleotides outside the gene matches: 10. Per germline, CDR1 SGHTA and CDR2 FQGNSA. The CDR3 nucleotides read TGTGCCAGCAGCTTTCACTCACTAGCGGACGACTACAATGAGCAGTTCTTC. Translated: CASSFHSLADDYNEQFF.

The rearrangement links TRBV6-5 to TRBJ2-7, with D unclear. CDR1 MNHEY and CDR2 SVGAGI come from the germline V gene. CDR3 size: 14 residues. V lost 5 bases and J lost 4, with 15 bases in between. The CDR3 nucleotides read TGTGCCAGCAGTCCCAGGTATGGTGAATACGAGCAGTACTTC. Its translation: CASSPRYGEYEQYF.

Worth noting for this clone: In the same sample, other DNA sequences code for this CDR3. This chain joins TRBV5-5 and TRBJ1-5; 10 positions match TRBD1. CDR3 length: 14 amino acids. V dropped 5 bases and J dropped 5; count of bases not matched to a gene: 4. Per germline, CDR1 SGHKS and CDR2 YYEKEE (reference sequence). The CDR3 sequence: CASSFGQGDQPQHF. The CDR3 DNA follows: TGTGCCAGCAGTTTCGGACAGGGGGATCAGCCCCAGCATTTT.

The genes are TRBV5-6 and TRBJ1-2; possible D gene TRBD1, 6 bases. Germline CDR1 SGHDT, CDR2 YYEEEE. Trimming stripped 5 bases from V and 4 bases from J, with 12 bases between. The CDR3 is 13 amino acids. In DNA, the CDR3 is TGTGCCAGCAGACAAGACAGGACCTATGGCTACACCTTC. This codes for CASRQDRTYGYTF.

J is TRBJ1-5 and V is TRBV6-5; D perhaps matches TRBD1 (5 bases). Germline V lookup: CDR1 MNHEY, CDR2 SVGAGI. This CDR3 has 15 residues. Trimming removed 2 bases from V and 5 bases from J, with 13 bases in between. In DNA form, the CDR3 reads TGTGCCAGCAGTTACGCTTGGGGGGTAGATCAGCCCCAGCATTTT. It encodes CASSYAWGVDQPQHF.

This clone has just one count. The genes are TRBV7-8 and TRBJ2-3, with 15 bases identical to TRBD2. V lost 5 bases, J lost 2 bases, and 5 bases stayed unmatched. Germline loops: CDR1 SGHVS, CDR2 FQNEAQ. The CDR3 spans 17 residues. DNA for the CDR3: TGTGCCAGCAGCCCTAGGACTAGCGGGAGGGCCACAGATACGCAGTATTTT. Translating gives CASSPRTSGRATDTQYF.

The gene calls are TRBV28 and TRBJ1-2; D possibly corresponds to TRBD1 (5 bases). This CDR3 comprises 14 residues. CDR1 is MDHEN and CDR2 is SYDVKM in the germline V gene. V was shortened by 7 bases and J by 3 bases, with 15 bases between the two germline ends. The CDR3 bases are TGTGCCAGCACCAGTGGGGCCAGGTACTATGGCTACACCTTC. Its translation is CASTSGARYYGYTF.

This rearrangement joins TRBV19 to TRBJ1-2, with a weak D call TRBD1 (5 bases). Per germline, CDR1 LNHDA and CDR2 SQIVND (reference sequence). This CDR3 is built from 14 residues. V was shortened by 3 bases and J by 8 bases, with 16 bases between the two germline ends. This CDR3 is CASSIPDSRSGYTF. CDR3 DNA: TGTGCCAGTAGTATTCCTGACAGTCGTAGCGGCTACACCTTC.

The chain couples TRBV6-1 to TRBJ1-2; D is unclear. Germline V gives CDR1 MNHNS, CDR2 SASEGT. This CDR3 region has 12 residues. The V and J ends lost 6 bases and 3 bases respectively, with 8 bases between them. CDR3 in amino acids: CASSLRDYGYTF. The CDR3 DNA reads TGTGCCAGCAGCCTACGAGACTATGGCTACACCTTC.